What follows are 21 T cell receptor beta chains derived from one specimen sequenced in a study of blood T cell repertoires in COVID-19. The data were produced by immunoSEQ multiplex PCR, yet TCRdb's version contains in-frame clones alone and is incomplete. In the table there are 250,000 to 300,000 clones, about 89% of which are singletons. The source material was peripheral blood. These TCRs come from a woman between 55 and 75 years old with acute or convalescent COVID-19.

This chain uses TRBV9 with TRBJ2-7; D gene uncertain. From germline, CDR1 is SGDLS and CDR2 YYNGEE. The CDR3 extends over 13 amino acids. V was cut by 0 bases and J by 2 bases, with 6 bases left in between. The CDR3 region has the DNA TGTGCCAGCAGCGTAGGACAAACCTACGAGCAGTACTTC. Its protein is CASSVGQTYEQYF.

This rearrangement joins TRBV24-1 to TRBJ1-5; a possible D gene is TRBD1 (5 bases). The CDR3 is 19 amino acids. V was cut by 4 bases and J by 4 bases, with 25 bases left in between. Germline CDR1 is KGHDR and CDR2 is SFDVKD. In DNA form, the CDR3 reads TGTGCCACCAGTGACTCGATGGGGCGGGGCGGGCAATCTAATCAGCCCCAGCATTTT. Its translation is CATSDSMGRGGQSNQPQHF.

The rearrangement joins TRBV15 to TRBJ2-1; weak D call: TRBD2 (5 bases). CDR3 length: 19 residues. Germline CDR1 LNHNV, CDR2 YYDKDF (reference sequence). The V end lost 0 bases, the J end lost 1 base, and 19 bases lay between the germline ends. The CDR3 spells CATSRDRVIPLVSYNEQFF. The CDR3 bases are TGTGCCACCAGCAGAGATCGCGTCATCCCACTAGTTTCCTACAATGAGCAGTTCTTC.

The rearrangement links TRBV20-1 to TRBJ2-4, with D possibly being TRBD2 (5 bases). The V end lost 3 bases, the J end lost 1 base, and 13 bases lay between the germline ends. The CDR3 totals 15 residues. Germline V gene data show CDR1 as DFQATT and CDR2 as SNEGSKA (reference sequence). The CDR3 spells CSASRGSFAKNIQYF. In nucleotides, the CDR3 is TGCAGTGCTAGTCGGGGTTCCTTCGCCAAAAACATTCAGTACTTC.

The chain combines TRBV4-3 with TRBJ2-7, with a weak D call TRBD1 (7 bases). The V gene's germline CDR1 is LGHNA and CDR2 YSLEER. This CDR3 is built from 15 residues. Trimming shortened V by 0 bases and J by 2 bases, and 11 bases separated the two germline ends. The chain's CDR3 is CASSQEARGAYEQYF. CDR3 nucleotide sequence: TGCGCCAGCAGCCAAGAGGCCAGGGGGGCCTACGAGCAGTACTTC.

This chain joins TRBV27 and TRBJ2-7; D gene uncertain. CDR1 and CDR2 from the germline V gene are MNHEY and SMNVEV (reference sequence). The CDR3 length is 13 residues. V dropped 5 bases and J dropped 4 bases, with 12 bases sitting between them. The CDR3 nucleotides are TGTGCCAGCAGTAAAGACATGAATTACGAGCAGTACTTC. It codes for CASSKDMNYEQYF.

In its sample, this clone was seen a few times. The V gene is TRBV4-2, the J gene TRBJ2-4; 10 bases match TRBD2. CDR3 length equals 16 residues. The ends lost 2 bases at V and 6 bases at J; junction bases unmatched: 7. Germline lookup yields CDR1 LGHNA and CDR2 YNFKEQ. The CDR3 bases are TGTGCCAGCAGCCAAAGCCTAGCGGGGGCCTCAAACATTCAGTACTTC. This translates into CASSQSLAGASNIQYF.

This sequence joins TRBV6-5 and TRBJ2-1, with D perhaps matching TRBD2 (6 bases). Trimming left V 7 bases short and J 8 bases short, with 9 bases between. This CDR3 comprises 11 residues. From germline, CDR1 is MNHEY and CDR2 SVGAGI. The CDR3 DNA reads TGTGCCAGCACACTAGCACATGAGCAGTTCTTC. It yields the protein CASTLAHEQFF.

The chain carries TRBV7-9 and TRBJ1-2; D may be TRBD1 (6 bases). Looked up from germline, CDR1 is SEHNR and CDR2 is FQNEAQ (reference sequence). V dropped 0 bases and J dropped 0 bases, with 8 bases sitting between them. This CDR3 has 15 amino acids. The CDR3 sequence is CASSLAQGPNYGYTF. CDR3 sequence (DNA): TGTGCCAGCAGCTTAGCCCAGGGGCCTAACTATGGCTACACCTTC.

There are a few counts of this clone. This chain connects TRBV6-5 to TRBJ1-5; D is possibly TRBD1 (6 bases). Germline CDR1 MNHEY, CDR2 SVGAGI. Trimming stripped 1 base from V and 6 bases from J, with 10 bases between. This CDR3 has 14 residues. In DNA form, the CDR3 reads TGTGCCAGCAGTTACTTGGGGGCCGGTCAGCCCCAGCATTTT. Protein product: CASSYLGAGQPQHF.

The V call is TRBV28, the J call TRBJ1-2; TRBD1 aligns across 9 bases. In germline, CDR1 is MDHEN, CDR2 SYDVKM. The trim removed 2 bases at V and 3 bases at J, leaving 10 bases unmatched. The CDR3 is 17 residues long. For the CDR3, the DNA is TGTGCCAGCAGTTTACGTCTCCGGGACAGGGATTACTATGGCTACACCTTC. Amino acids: CASSLRLRDRDYYGYTF.

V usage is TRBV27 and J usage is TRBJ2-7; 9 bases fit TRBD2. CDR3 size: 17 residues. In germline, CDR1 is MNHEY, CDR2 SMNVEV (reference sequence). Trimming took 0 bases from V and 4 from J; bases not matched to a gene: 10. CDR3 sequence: CASSLSMGLAGRYEQYF. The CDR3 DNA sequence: TGTGCCAGCAGTTTATCGATGGGGCTAGCGGGAAGGTACGAGCAGTACTTC.

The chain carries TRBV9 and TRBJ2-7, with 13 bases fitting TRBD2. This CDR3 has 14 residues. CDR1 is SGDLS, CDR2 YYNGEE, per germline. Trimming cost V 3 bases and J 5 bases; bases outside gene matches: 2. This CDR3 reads CASSAGTSGDEQYF. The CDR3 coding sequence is TGTGCCAGCAGCGCCGGGACTAGCGGGGACGAGCAGTACTTC.

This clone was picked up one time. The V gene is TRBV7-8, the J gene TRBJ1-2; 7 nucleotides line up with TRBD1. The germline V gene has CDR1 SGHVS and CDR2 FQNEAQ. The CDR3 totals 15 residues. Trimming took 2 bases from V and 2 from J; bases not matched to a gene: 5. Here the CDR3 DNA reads TGTGCCAGCAGCTTACGCCCGACAGGGAACTATGGCTACACCTTC. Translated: CASSLRPTGNYGYTF.

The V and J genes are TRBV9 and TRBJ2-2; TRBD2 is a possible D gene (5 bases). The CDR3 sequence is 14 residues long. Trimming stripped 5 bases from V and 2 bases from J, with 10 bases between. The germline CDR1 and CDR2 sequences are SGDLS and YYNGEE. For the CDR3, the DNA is TGTGCCAGCAGGAGGACTGGAAACACCGGGGAGCTGTTTTTT. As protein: CASRRTGNTGELFF.

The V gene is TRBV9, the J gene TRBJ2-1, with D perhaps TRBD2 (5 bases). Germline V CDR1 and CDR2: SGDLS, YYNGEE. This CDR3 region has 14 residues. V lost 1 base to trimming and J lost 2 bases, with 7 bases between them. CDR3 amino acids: CASSVSGTYNEQFF. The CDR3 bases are TGTGCCAGCAGCGTAAGCGGTACCTACAATGAGCAGTTCTTC.

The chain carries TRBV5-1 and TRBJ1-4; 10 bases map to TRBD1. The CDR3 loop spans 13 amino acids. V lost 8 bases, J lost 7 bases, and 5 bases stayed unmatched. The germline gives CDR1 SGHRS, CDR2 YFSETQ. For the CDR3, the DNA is TGCGCCAGTGGCGGGACAGGGGCTGAAAAACTGTTTTTT. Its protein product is CASGGTGAEKLFF.

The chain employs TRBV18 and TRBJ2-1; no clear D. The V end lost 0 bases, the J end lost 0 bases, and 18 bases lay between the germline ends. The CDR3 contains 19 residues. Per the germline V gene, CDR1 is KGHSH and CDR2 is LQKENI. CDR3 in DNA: TGTGCCAGCTCACCACCACGCTGGCGGCCTGAGAGCTCCTACAATGAGCAGTTCTTC. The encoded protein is CASSPPRWRPESSYNEQFF.

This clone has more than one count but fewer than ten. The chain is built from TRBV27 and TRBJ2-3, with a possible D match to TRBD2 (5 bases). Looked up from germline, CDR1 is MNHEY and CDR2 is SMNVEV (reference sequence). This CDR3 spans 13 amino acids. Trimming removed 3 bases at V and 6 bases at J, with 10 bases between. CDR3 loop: CASSLQRRDTQYF. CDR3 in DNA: TGTGCCAGCAGTTTGCAGCGGAGGGATACGCAGTATTTT.

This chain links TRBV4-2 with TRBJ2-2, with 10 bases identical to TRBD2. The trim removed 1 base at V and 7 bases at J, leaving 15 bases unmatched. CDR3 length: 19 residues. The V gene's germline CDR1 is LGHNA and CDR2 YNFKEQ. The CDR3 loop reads CASSQGLAGRQNGGGELFF. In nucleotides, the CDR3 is TGTGCCAGCAGCCAAGGACTAGCGGGCCGGCAAAATGGTGGCGGGGAGCTGTTTTTT.

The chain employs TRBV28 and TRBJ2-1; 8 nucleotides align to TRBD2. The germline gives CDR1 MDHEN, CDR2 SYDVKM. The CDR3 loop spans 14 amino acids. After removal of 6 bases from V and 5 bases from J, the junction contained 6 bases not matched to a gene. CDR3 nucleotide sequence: TGTGCCAGCAGCCTGAGCGGGGGTAACAATGAGCAGTTCTTC. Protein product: CASSLSGGNNEQFF.